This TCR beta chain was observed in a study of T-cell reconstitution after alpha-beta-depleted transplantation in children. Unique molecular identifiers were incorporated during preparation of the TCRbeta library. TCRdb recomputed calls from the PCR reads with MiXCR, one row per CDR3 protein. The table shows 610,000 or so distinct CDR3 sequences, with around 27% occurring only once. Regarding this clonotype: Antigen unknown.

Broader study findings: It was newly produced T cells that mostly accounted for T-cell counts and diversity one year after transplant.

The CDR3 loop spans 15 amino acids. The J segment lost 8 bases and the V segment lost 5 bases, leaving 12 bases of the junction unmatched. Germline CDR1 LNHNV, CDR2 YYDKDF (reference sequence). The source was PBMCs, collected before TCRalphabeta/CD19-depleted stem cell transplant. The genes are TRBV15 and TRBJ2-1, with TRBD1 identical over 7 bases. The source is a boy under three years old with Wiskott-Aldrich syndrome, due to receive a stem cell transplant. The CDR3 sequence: CATSLQGPWSDEQFF. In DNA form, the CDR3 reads TGTGCCACCAGCCTACAGGGGCCCTGGTCCGATGAGCAGTTCTTC.